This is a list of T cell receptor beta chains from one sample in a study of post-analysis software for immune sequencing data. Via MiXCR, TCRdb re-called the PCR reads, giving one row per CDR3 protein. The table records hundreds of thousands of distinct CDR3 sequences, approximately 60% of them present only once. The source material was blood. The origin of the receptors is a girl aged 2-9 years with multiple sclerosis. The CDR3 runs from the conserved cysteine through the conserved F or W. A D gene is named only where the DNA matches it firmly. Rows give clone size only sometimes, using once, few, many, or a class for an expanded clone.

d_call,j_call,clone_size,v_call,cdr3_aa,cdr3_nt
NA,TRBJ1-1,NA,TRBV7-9,CASSLPGGGTEAFF,TGTGCCAGCAGCTTACCGGGAGGGGGCACTGAAGCTTTCTTT
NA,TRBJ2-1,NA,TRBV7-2,CASSLDRLGGSEQFF,TGTGCCAGCAGCTTAGATAGGCTTGGGGGGTCGGAGCAGTTCTTC
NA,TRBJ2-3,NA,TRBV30,CAWSVGGEADTQYF,TGTGCCTGGAGTGTTGGGGGCGAAGCAGATACGCAGTATTTT
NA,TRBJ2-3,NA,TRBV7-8,CASSLRTDSSIDTQYF,TGTGCCAGCAGCTTAAGGACGGACAGTAGCATAGATACGCAGTATTTT
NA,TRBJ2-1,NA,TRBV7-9,CASSLTASSSYNEQFF,TGTGCCAGCAGCCTGACAGCCTCCAGCTCCTACAATGAGCAGTTCTTC
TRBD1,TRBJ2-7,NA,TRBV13,CASSPDRVSEQYF,TGTGCCAGCAGCCCCGACAGGGTGAGCGAGCAGTACTTC
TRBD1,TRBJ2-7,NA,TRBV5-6,CASSLRGGQGTYEQYF,TGTGCCAGCAGCTTGAGAGGGGGACAGGGGACCTACGAGCAGTACTTC
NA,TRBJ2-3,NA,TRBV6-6,CASSSQLTPRGDTQYF,TGTGCCAGCAGTAGCCAGCTGACTCCCCGGGGAGATACGCAGTATTTT
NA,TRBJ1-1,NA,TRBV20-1,CSAPRAVQNTEAFF,TGCAGTGCTCCGAGGGCGGTCCAGAACACTGAAGCTTTCTTT
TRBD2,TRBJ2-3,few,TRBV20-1,CSPRIAGFTDTQYF,TGCAGCCCTCGGATAGCGGGATTCACAGATACGCAGTATTTT
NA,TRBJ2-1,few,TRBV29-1,CSVEARRGYNEQFF,TGCAGCGTTGAGGCCAGGAGGGGGTACAATGAGCAGTTCTTC
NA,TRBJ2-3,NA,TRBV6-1,CASCRGTDTQYF,TGTGCCAGCTGCAGGGGCACAGATACGCAGTATTTT
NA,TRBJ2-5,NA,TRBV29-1,CSVTGRPLQETQYF,TGCAGCGTTACCGGCAGGCCACTCCAAGAGACCCAGTACTTC
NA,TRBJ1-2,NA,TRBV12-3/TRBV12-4,CASTVGGAYGYTF,TGTGCCAGCACCGTGGGGGGGGCGTATGGCTACACCTTC
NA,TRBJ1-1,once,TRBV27,CASSFVPGEAFF,TGTGCCAGCAGTTTTGTGCCGGGGGAAGCTTTCTTT
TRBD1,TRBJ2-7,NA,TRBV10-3,CAISDWGQGPDYEQYF,TGTGCCATCAGTGATTGGGGACAGGGGCCAGATTACGAGCAGTACTTC
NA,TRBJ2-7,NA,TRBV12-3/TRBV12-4,CASSLDREDEQYF,TGTGCCAGCAGTTTAGACAGGGAGGACGAGCAGTACTTC